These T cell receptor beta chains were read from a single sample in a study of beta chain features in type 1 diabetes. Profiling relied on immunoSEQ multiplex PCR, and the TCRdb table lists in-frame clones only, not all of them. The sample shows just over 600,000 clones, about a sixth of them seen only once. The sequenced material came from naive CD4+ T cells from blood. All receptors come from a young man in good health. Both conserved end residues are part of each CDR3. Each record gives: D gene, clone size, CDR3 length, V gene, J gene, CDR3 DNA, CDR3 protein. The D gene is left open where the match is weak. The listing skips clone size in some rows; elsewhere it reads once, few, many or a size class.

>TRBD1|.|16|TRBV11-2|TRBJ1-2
TGTGCCAGCAGCCCCTTGGGGACAGGGGCCTCGCGAGGCTACACCTTC
CASSPLGTGASRGYTF
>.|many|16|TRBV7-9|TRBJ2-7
TGTGCCAGCAGCTTACGTGGACAAGGCAGCTCCTACGAGCAGTACTTC
CASSLRGQGSSYEQYF
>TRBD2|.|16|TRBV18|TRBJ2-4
TGTGCCAGCTCACCCCCCGGACTAGCGGGGGGTGGCATTCAGTACTTC
CASSPPGLAGGGIQYF
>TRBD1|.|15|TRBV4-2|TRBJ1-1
TGTGCCAGCAGCTTGGACAGGGGGCGGGACACTGAAGCTTTCTTT
CASSLDRGRDTEAFF
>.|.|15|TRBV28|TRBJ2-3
TGTGCCAGCACCTCAAGAACTTCCAGGGCAGATACGCAGTATTTT
CASTSRTSRADTQYF
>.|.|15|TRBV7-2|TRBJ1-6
TGTGCCAGCAGCAAAATTGTGGCCTATAATTCACCCCTCCACTTT
CASSKIVAYNSPLHF
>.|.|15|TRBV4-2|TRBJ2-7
TGTGCCAGCAGCCACCTCCAAACAGGAATCTACGAGCAGTACTTC
CASSHLQTGIYEQYF
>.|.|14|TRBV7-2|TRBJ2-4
TGTGCCAGCAGCTTAGACAGAGCCAAAAACATTCAGTACTTC
CASSLDRAKNIQYF
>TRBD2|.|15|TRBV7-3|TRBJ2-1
TGTGCCAGCAGCTTACTAGCGGGCCCCGTCAATGAGCAGTTCTTC
CASSLLAGPVNEQFF
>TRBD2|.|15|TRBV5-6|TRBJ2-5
TGTGCCAGCAGCTTGAGCGGGACCGTAATAAAGACCCAGTACTTC
CASSLSGTVIKTQYF
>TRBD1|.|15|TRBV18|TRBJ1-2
TGTGCCAGCTCACCACGACAGGGAACCCAATATGGCTACACCTTC
CASSPRQGTQYGYTF
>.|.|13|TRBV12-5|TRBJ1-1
TGTGCTAGTGGTTCTGCCCCGAACACTGAAGCTTTCTTT
CASGSAPNTEAFF
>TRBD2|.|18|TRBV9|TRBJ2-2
TGTGCCAGCAGCCCCCCGGGACTAGCGGGGCCCTTGGGCGGGGAGCTGTTTTTT
CASSPPGLAGPLGGELFF
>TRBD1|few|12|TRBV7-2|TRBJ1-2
TGTGCCAGCATCCAAGACAGGGCTGGCTACACCTTC
CASIQDRAGYTF
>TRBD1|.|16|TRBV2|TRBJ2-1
TGTGCCAGCAAATTAGACAGGGGGAGCTCCTACAATGAGCAGTTCTTC
CASKLDRGSSYNEQFF
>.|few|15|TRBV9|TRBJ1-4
TGTGCCAGCAGCGGCGACGGGGCAACTAATGAAAAACTGTTTTTT
CASSGDGATNEKLFF
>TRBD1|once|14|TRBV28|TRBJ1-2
TGTGCCAGCAGGCGCACCGGGACAGAAGGCGGCTACACCTTC
CASRRTGTEGGYTF
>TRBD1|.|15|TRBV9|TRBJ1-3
TGTGCCAGCAGCGGACGGACAGGGAGGGGAAACACCATATATTTT
CASSGRTGRGNTIYF
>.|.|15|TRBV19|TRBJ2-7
TGTGCCAGTAGCCCCCAGACAGTGAGCTCCTACGAGCAGTACTTC
CASSPQTVSSYEQYF
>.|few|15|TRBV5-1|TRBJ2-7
TGCGCCAGCAGCTTGGAACCCTTTGGGGATTACGAGCAGTACTTC
CASSLEPFGDYEQYF
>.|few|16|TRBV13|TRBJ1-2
TGTGCCAGCCGACCTATTATGGGGGTTCGGAACTATGGCTACACCTTC
CASRPIMGVRNYGYTF
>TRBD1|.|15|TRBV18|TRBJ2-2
TGTGCCAGCTCACCGGACAGGGCGTCGACCGGGGAGCTGTTTTTT
CASSPDRASTGELFF
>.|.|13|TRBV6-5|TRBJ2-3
TGTGCAAGCACAAGGGTTTCCACAGATACGCAGTATTTT
CASTRVSTDTQYF
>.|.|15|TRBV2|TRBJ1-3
TGTGCCAGCAGTGAAGCCCGACAGCTTGGAAACACCATATATTTT
CASSEARQLGNTIYF
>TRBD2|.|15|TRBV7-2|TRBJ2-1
TGTGCCAGCAGCCGGCAGGCGGGAGCTAACAATGAGCAGTTCTTC
CASSRQAGANNEQFF
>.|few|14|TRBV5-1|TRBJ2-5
TGCGCCAGCAGCTCCCCCTCTGAAGGAGAGACCCAGTACTTC
CASSSPSEGETQYF
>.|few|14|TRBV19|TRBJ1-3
TGTGCCAGTAGCCCGGGCTCCTCTGGAAACACCATATATTTT
CASSPGSSGNTIYF
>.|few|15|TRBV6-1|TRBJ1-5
TGTGCCAGTACCAAGACAGCGGATGGCAATCAGCCCCAGCATTTT
CASTKTADGNQPQHF
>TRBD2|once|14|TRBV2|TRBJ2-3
TGTGCCAGCAGCGCGAGACTAGCTTCAGATACGCAGTATTTT
CASSARLASDTQYF
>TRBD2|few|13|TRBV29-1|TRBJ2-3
TGCAGCGTTGACCACAGCGGGGGGGATACGCAGTATTTT
CSVDHSGGDTQYF
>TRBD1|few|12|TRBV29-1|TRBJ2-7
TGCAGCGTTGGGGGACAGGGCCGGGAGCAGTACTTC
CSVGGQGREQYF
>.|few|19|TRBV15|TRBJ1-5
TGTGCCACCAGCAGAGCCCCCGGACGGGATCTCATCATCAATCAGCCCCAGCATTTT
CATSRAPGRDLIINQPQHF
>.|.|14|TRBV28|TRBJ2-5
TGTGCCAGCACCTTAGGTGGAGTATGGGAGACCCAGTACTTC
CASTLGGVWETQYF
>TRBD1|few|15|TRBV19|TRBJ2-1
TGTGCCAGTAGTAAGGACAGGGGGACTTACAATGAGCAGTTCTTC
CASSKDRGTYNEQFF
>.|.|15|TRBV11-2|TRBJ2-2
TGTGCCAGCAGCTCCCCCCTAGGTAACACCGGGGAGCTGTTTTTT
CASSSPLGNTGELFF
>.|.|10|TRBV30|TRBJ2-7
TGTGCCTGGAGTAGCTTCGAGCAGTACTTC
CAWSSFEQYF
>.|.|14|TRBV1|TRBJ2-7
TGCACCAGCAGCCAAGAGTCTGAAGCAAACGAGCAGTACTTC
CTSSQESEANEQYF
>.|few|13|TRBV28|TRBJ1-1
TGTGCCAGCAGTCAAACAGAGAACACTGAAGCTTTCTTT
CASSQTENTEAFF
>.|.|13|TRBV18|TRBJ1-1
TGTGCCAGCTCCCGGGCAGGGGACACTGAAGCTTTCTTT
CASSRAGDTEAFF
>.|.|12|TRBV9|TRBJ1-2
TGTGCCAGCAGCGCCATTGGAGATGGCTACACCTTC
CASSAIGDGYTF
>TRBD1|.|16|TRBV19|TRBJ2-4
TGTGCCAGTACCTCTCAGGACAGGGTGGCCAAAAACATTCAGTACTTC
CASTSQDRVAKNIQYF